Listed here are 17 T cell receptor beta chains from one sample, sequenced in a study of blood T cell repertoires in COVID-19. Profiling relied on immunoSEQ multiplex PCR, and the TCRdb table lists in-frame clones only, not all of them. The table includes 450,000 or so clones, over 85% detected once. Material: peripheral blood. Receptors originate from a man aged 18 to 29 with COVID-19, enrolled during active disease.

The chain is built from TRBV9 and TRBJ2-7; 11 bases are a match to TRBD1. J was trimmed by 3 bases and V by 0 bases; bases with no gene match: 2. This CDR3 contains 15 residues. CDR1 and CDR2 from the germline V gene are SGDLS and YYNGEE. The DNA of the CDR3 is TGTGCCAGCAGCGTAGGGACAGGGGGCCACTACGAGCAGTACTTC. This translates into CASSVGTGGHYEQYF.

The chain uses TRBV13 and TRBJ2-3; D call uncertain. V shed 5 bases and J shed 1 base, with 7 bases lying between them. CDR3 length: 13 amino acids. The germline V gene encodes CDR1 PRHDT and CDR2 FYEKMQ (reference sequence). This chain's CDR3 is CASSGGGTDTQYF. In DNA, the CDR3 is TGTGCCAGCAGCGGCGGAGGCACAGATACGCAGTATTTT. Drawing the rest from reference TRBV13 and TRBJ2-3, the complete variable domain is AAGVIQSPRHLIKEKRETATLKCYPIPRHDTVYWYQQGPGQDPQFLISFYEKMQSDKGSIPDRFSAQQFSDYHSELNMSSLELGDSALYFCASSGGGTDTQYFGPGTRLTVL.

V and J are TRBV4-2 and TRBJ1-2, with D maybe TRBD1 (5 bases). CDR3 length: 13 amino acids. The V and J ends lost 3 bases and 4 bases respectively, with 9 bases between them. Germline V gives CDR1 LGHNA, CDR2 YNFKEQ. The CDR3 DNA reads as TGTGCCAGCAGCCAGGGACTTACCTATGGCTACACCTTC. This gives the protein CASSQGLTYGYTF.

The chain couples TRBV2 to TRBJ2-3, with 12 bases matching TRBD2. The CDR3 sequence is 18 residues long. Looked up from germline, CDR1 is SNHLY and CDR2 is FYNNEI. J gave up 1 base and V 3 bases, and 8 bases lay outside the gene matches. CDR3 amino acids: CASSDGLAGGWGTDTQYF. The CDR3 DNA reads TGTGCCAGCAGTGATGGTCTAGCGGGAGGGTGGGGCACAGATACGCAGTATTTT. The whole variable domain, filled in from reference TRBV2 and TRBJ2-3, reads EPEVTQTPSHQVTQMGQEVILRCVPISNHLYFYWYRQILGQKVEFLVSFYNNEISEKSEIFDDQFSVERPDGSNFTLKIRSTKLEDSAMYFCASSDGLAGGWGTDTQYFGPGTRLTVL.

The gene calls are TRBV6-6 and TRBJ2-3; a possible D gene is TRBD2 (5 bases). The germline V gene has CDR1 MNHNY and CDR2 SVGAGI (reference sequence). V shed 6 bases and J shed 4 bases, with 17 bases lying between them. There are 15 residues in the CDR3. The CDR3 sequence is CASSPRRGNADTQYF. In nucleotides, the CDR3 is TGTGCCAGCAGCCCGCGGAGAGGGAATGCAGATACGCAGTATTTT.

This rearrangement joins TRBV27 to TRBJ1-1; D gene uncertain. CDR3 length: 14 amino acids. Germline CDR1 reads MNHEY; CDR2 reads SMNVEV (reference sequence). Trimming took 3 bases from V and 4 from J, leaving 12 bases between them. CDR3 region: CASSFRSAGTEAFF. As DNA, the CDR3 is TGTGCCAGCAGTTTTCGTTCGGCGGGCACTGAAGCTTTCTTT.

The chain carries TRBV4-1 and TRBJ2-7; D ambiguous. This CDR3 has 15 amino acids. V was pared by 0 bases and J by 2 bases, with 11 bases between. Looked up from germline, CDR1 is MGHRA and CDR2 is YSYEKL. In DNA, the CDR3 is TGCGCCAGCAGCCAAGAGAGGCAGCCTACCTACGAGCAGTACTTC. This gives the protein CASSQERQPTYEQYF.

The V and J genes are TRBV18 and TRBJ1-4; unclear D gene. This CDR3 comprises 15 residues. The V end was cut by 4 bases, the J end by 0 bases, with 9 bases between. Germline V lookup: CDR1 KGHSH, CDR2 LQKENI. The CDR3 protein is CASSLRHATNEKLFF. CDR3 bases: TGTGCCAGCTCACTCCGACACGCAACTAATGAAAAACTGTTTTTT. Full variable domain (remainder filled in from reference TRBV18 and TRBJ1-4): NAGVMQNPRHLVRRRGQEARLRCSPMKGHSHVYWYRQLPEEGLKFMVYLQKENIIDESGMPKERFSAEFPKEGPSILRIQQVVRGDSAAYFCASSLRHATNEKLFFGSGTQLSVL.

Concerning this clone: This specimen includes other DNA sequences encoding the same CDR3. The rearrangement joins TRBV12-3 or TRBV12-4 to TRBJ2-7; tentatively, D is TRBD1 (6 bases). V was pared by 5 bases and J by 4 bases, with 6 bases between. CDR3 size: 11 residues. CDR3 sequence (DNA): TGTGCCAGCAGTAGGGGGTACGAGCAGTACTTC. It yields the protein CASSRGYEQYF.

The CDR3 DNA reads TGTGCCAGCAGTTCCCACAGAAACACTGAAGCTTTCTTT. It encodes CASSSHRNTEAFF. The chain has TRBV12-3 or TRBV12-4 and TRBJ1-1; D remains ambiguous. Trimming removed 4 bases from V and 2 bases from J, with 8 bases in between. The CDR3 loop spans 13 amino acids.

This clone was recorded only once. The chain carries TRBV25-1 and TRBJ2-1; 10 nucleotides match TRBD2. The germline V gene encodes CDR1 MGHDK and CDR2 SYGVNS. The trim removed 6 bases at V and 6 bases at J, leaving 17 bases unmatched. The CDR3 covers 18 residues. The CDR3 protein is CASSPSSGRAARFNEQFF. In DNA, the CDR3 is TGTGCCAGCAGCCCCTCGAGCGGGAGGGCAGCCCGATTCAATGAGCAGTTCTTC.

The chain couples TRBV10-1 to TRBJ1-3; 9 positions agree with TRBD1. The V gene's germline CDR1 is WNHNN and CDR2 SYGVQD (reference sequence). V dropped 11 bases and J dropped 2; count of bases not matched to a gene: 10. This CDR3 is built from 15 residues. The CDR3 loop reads CAGYHRGLAGNTIYF. The DNA of the CDR3 is TGCGCCGGCTACCACAGGGGGCTGGCTGGAAACACCATATATTTT.

The chain joins TRBV18 to TRBJ1-5; tentatively, D is TRBD1 (6 bases). V was clipped by 1 base and J by 10 bases, with 14 bases between them. Germline CDR1 and CDR2: KGHSH and LQKENI. This CDR3 comprises 14 residues. The CDR3: CASSPLDSPSPQHF. In DNA form, the CDR3 reads TGTGCCAGCTCACCACTGGACAGCCCTTCTCCCCAGCATTTT.

In nucleotides, the CDR3 is TGTGCCAGCAGTGTTGAAGGGGTCAATCAGCCCCAGCATTTT. Translation: CASSVEGVNQPQHF. The V gene is TRBV2, the J gene TRBJ1-5; a possible D gene is TRBD1 (5 bases). V was pared by 4 bases and J by 3 bases, with 10 bases between. The CDR3 contains 14 residues. CDR1 is SNHLY and CDR2 is FYNNEI in the germline V gene.

The V call is TRBV5-1, the J call TRBJ2-1; D may be TRBD1 (6 bases). The length of the CDR3 is 16 residues. The germline CDR1 and CDR2 sequences are SGHRS and YFSETQ. With 0 bases removed from V and 2 bases from J, the gap between germline ends came to 12 bases. The CDR3: CASSLASRTAYNEQFF. The CDR3 nucleotides read TGCGCCAGCAGCTTGGCCTCGCGGACAGCCTACAATGAGCAGTTCTTC.

The rearrangement links TRBV4-1 to TRBJ1-6; TRBD1 is a possible D gene (5 bases). The CDR3 is 15 amino acids. Per the germline V gene, CDR1 is MGHRA and CDR2 is YSYEKL. V lost 1 base to trimming and J lost 8 bases, with 12 bases between them. The DNA of the CDR3 is TGCGCCAGCAGCCAAGGACAGTTTTGGGATTCACCCCTCCACTTT. It translates to CASSQGQFWDSPLHF.

V gene TRBV6-5 combines with J gene TRBJ2-1; D is uncertain. CDR1 and CDR2 (germline): MNHEY, SVGAGI. This CDR3 region has 15 residues. V dropped 2 bases and J dropped 0 bases, with 8 bases sitting between them. In DNA, the CDR3 is TGTGCCAGCAGTTACAGGTCGGGCTCCTACAATGAGCAGTTCTTC. This codes for CASSYRSGSYNEQFF.